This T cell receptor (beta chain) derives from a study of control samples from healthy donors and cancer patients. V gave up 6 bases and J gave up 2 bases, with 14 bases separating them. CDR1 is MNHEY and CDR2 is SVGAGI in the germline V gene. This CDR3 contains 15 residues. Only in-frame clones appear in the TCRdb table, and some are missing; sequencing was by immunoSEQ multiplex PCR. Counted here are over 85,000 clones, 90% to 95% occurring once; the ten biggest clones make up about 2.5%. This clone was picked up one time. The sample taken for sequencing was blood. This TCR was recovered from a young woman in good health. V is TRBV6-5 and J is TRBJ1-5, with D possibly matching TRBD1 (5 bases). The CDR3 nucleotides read TGTGCCAGCAGAGACAGAAGTAGGGGCAATCAGCCCCAGCATTTT. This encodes CASRDRSRGNQPQHF.